The rows below give T cell receptor beta chains drawn from one sample of a study of T-cell reconstitution after alpha-beta-depleted transplantation in children. TCRdb ran MiXCR on the PCR reads and lists one entry per CDR3 protein. The sample consists of 330,000 or so distinct CDR3 sequences, 10% of them appearing once. The source material was PBMCs from the stem cell graft donor, sampled from the stem cell graft. The receptors shown here come from a human donor who donated a stem cell graft to a child with acute lymphoblastic leukemia. CDR3s include the opening cysteine and the closing phenylalanine or tryptophan. Fields, in order: clone size, V gene, D gene, J gene, CDR3 protein, CDR3 DNA. The D gene is left open where the match is weak. The size of a clone is reported for some rows only, either as once, few or many, or as a class for expanded clones.

>NA|TRBV12-3/TRBV12-4|TRBD1|TRBJ1-2
CASSHPDRGYGYTF
TGTGCCAGCAGCCACCCCGACAGGGGCTATGGCTACACCTTC
>NA|TRBV4-1|NA|TRBJ2-1
CASSQDPDNYNEQFF
TGCGCCAGCAGCCAAGATCCGGACAACTACAATGAGCAGTTCTTC
>NA|TRBV20-1|NA|TRBJ2-5
CSVVGQPRETQYF
TGCAGTGTTGTCGGACAGCCGCGGGAGACCCAGTACTTC
>NA|TRBV3-1|NA|TRBJ2-2
CASSQEGGTGELFF
TGTGCCAGCAGCCAAGAAGGAGGTACCGGGGAGCTGTTTTTT
>NA|TRBV5-1|TRBD2|TRBJ2-3
CASSLGLAASPQYF
TGCGCCAGCAGCTTGGGACTAGCGGCATCCCCGCAGTATTTT
>few|TRBV4-1|TRBD1|TRBJ2-5
CASSRTHLTGQETQYF
TGCGCCAGCAGCCGCACCCACCTGACAGGGCAAGAGACCCAGTACTTC
>few|TRBV15|TRBD1|TRBJ2-7
CATSGTGGSEQYF
TGTGCCACCAGCGGTACAGGGGGCAGCGAGCAGTACTTC
>few|TRBV4-2|TRBD2|TRBJ2-1
CASSQEISGNRLAHNEQFF
TGTGCCAGCAGCCAAGAGATTAGCGGGAATCGATTAGCCCACAATGAGCAGTTCTTC
>NA|TRBV4-3|NA|TRBJ2-1
CASSQDWVLGDNEQFF
TGCGCCAGCAGCCAAGATTGGGTCCTAGGGGACAATGAGCAGTTCTTC
>many|TRBV5-1|NA|TRBJ2-5
CASSLRATTGLRETQYF
TGCGCCAGCAGCTTGCGGGCGACTACAGGGCTGAGGGAGACCCAGTACTTC
>few|TRBV11-2|NA|TRBJ2-6
CASSPGAPGANVLTF
TGTGCCAGCAGCCCGGGGGCGCCTGGGGCCAACGTCCTGACTTTC
>NA|TRBV6-2/TRBV6-3|NA|TRBJ2-1
CATTNYNEQFF
TGTGCCACCACTAACTACAATGAGCAGTTCTTC
>NA|TRBV12-3/TRBV12-4|NA|TRBJ2-2
CASSLGQAGWMSGELFF
TGTGCCAGCAGTTTAGGCCAGGCAGGGTGGATGTCCGGGGAGCTGTTTTTT
>NA|TRBV24-1|TRBD2|TRBJ2-3
CATSAMPGLAGGPSDTQYF
TGTGCCACCAGTGCCATGCCGGGACTAGCGGGAGGGCCATCAGATACGCAGTATTTT
>NA|TRBV5-1|NA|TRBJ2-1
CASSTWGTGYNEQFF
TGCGCCAGCAGCACTTGGGGGACTGGCTACAATGAGCAGTTCTTC
>NA|TRBV12-3/TRBV12-4|NA|TRBJ2-2
CASSLSRGELFF
TGTGCCAGCAGTTTGTCAAGGGGGGAGCTGTTTTTT
>few|TRBV12-3/TRBV12-4|TRBD1|TRBJ2-5
CASSPGQVFQETQYF
TGTGCCAGCAGTCCGGGACAGGTCTTTCAAGAGACCCAGTACTTC
>NA|TRBV20-1|TRBD2|TRBJ2-1
CSATAQLAGDDEQFF
TGCAGTGCTACTGCTCAACTAGCGGGAGATGATGAGCAGTTCTTC
>NA|TRBV7-2|NA|TRBJ2-3
CASSSQWVAPSGDTQYF
TGTGCCAGCAGCTCACAGTGGGTAGCCCCCTCGGGAGATACGCAGTATTTT
>few|TRBV7-8|NA|TRBJ2-3
CASSSPPGPRTKDTQYF
TGTGCCAGCAGCTCCCCCCCCGGGCCAAGGACCAAAGATACGCAGTATTTT
>NA|TRBV6-2/TRBV6-3|NA|TRBJ2-7
CASSTMLIYEQYF
TGTGCCAGCAGCACAATGCTTATCTACGAGCAGTACTTC
>many|TRBV20-1|TRBD1|TRBJ1-3
CSASQGANGNTIYF
TGCAGTGCTTCACAGGGGGCTAATGGAAACACCATATATTTT
>few|TRBV20-1|NA|TRBJ2-7
CSARGGGWYQAYEQYF
TGCAGTGCTAGAGGGGGGGGCTGGTATCAGGCCTACGAGCAGTACTTC